The clone carrying this TCR beta chain showed up many times. What it binds is not known. The data originate from a study of early T cells in non-severe SARS-CoV-2 infection. Study-level information: Sequencing input comprised bulk RNA from unsorted whole blood; chain pairing was not available.

Whole-study findings and limits: Comparison of clonotypes with VDJdb favored anti-spike CD8 responses while missing private and CD4 specificities.

The CDR3 loop spans 13 amino acids. V shed 4 bases and J 10 bases; nucleotides not matched to a gene: 10. Germline loops: CDR1 SQVTM, CDR2 ANQGSEA. Attached unique molecular identifiers marked individual cDNA molecules. TCRdb passed the 5' RACE reads through MiXCR, listing each CDR3 protein once. The sample consists of about 48,000 distinct CDR3 sequences, around 6.5% of them appearing once. This receptor was identified in an adult who was a healthcare worker with PCR-confirmed SARS-CoV-2 infection or an uninfected control (not recorded which). The chain recombines TRBV29-1 with TRBJ2-1, with 7 bases lining up with TRBD2. The specimen comprised whole blood, sampled at baseline. CDR3 nucleotides: TGCAGCGTTGTTGTGTCTAGCGGAACCGAGCAGTTCTTC. Its protein is CSVVVSSGTEQFF.